This T cell receptor (beta chain) is drawn from a study of radiotherapy plus CTLA-4 blockade in lung cancer. The wider study: Objective responses were documented in about 20% of patients, with disease control in 31%.

Worth noting for this clone: Its antigen remains unknown.

Repertoires were generated with immunoSEQ multiplex PCR, while TCRdb's copy carries only in-frame clones and drops some. The data contain some 60,000 clones, 76% of them singletons. Findings and caveats of the study: Best predicting response, reportedly, were early blood T cell clone dynamics, with interferon-beta. Blood TCR clones of tumor origin expanded after radiotherapy plus ipilimumab.

Receiving focal radiation plus CTLA-4 blockade with ipilimumab were patients who had chemo-refractory metastatic non-small-cell lung cancer. This specimen was peripheral blood, taken from a patient treated with radiotherapy plus ipilimumab. The TCR sequence derives from a human donor with non-small cell lung cancer who had a complete response to radiotherapy plus ipilimumab.

The CDR3 here is CASSILAGGPTDTQYF. The CDR3 DNA follows: TGTGCCAGCAGCATCCTAGCGGGAGGGCCCACAGATACGCAGTATTTT. The rearrangement joins TRBV7-9 to TRBJ2-3; TRBD2 matches 12 bases. The junction had 5 bases not matched to a gene; V was cut back by 5 bases and J by 2 bases. The germline V gene encodes CDR1 SEHNR and CDR2 FQNEAQ (reference sequence). The CDR3 contains 16 residues.